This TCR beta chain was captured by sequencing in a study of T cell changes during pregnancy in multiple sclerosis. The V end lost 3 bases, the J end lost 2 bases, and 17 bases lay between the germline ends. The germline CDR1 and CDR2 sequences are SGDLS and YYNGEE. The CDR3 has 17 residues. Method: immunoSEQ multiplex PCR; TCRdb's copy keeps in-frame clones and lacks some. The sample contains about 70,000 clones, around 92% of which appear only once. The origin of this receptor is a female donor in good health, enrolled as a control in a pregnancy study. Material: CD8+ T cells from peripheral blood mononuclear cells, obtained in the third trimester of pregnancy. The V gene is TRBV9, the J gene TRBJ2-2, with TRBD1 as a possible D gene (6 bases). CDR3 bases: TGTGCCAGCAGCGAGCCCTCCGGGACACCTAACACCGGGGAGCTGTTTTTT. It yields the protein CASSEPSGTPNTGELFF.